One and the same sample provided the 21 T cell receptor beta chains below, sequenced in a study of PD-1 blockade in classical Hodgkin lymphoma. Brentuximab vedotin exposure varied among the patients, all of whom had relapsed after autologous stem cell transplantation. The repertoire was sequenced with immunoSEQ multiplex PCR; TCRdb's copy has only in-frame clones and lacks some. Among 95,000 to 100,000 clones listed, about 89% were seen once. The sequencing here drew on peripheral blood mononuclear cells (PBMCs), taken before the second cycle of nivolumab. These receptors were obtained from a human donor with classical Hodgkin lymphoma.

The chain is built from TRBV4-1 and TRBJ2-1; TRBD1 is a possible D gene (5 bases). The CDR3 totals 16 residues. V lost 6 bases and J lost 0, with 15 bases in between. CDR1 is MGHRA and CDR2 is YSYEKL in the germline V gene. In nucleotides, the CDR3 is TGCGCCAGCAGTCAGGTGGACATCATCTCCTACAATGAGCAGTTCTTC. This sequence encodes CASSQVDIISYNEQFF.

The gene calls are TRBV7-2 and TRBJ2-7; no reliable D call. The length of the CDR3 is 12 residues. The V end was cut by 5 bases, the J end by 6 bases, with 11 bases between. Germline CDR1 and CDR2: SGHTA and FQGNSA. CDR3 DNA sequence: TGTGCCAGCAGCCCGACGACACGCGAGCAGTACTTC. Its protein is CASSPTTREQYF.

This chain joins TRBV6-6 and TRBJ2-2; no clear D gene. V lost 8 bases to trimming and J lost 1 base, with 8 bases between them. The CDR3 is 13 amino acids. CDR1 and CDR2 (germline): MNHNY, SVGAGI (reference sequence). CDR3 in DNA: TGTGCCAGCCAGTTAGAGAACACCGGGGAGCTGTTTTTT. Translating it yields CASQLENTGELFF.

CDR3 region: CASSHWSGTGIASRGEQYF. As DNA, the CDR3 is TGTGCCAGCAGCCATTGGTCGGGAACGGGGATAGCATCACGAGGCGAGCAGTACTTC. This chain joins TRBV11-2 and TRBJ2-7, with D possibly TRBD2 on 5 matching bases. Germline CDR1 reads SGHAT; CDR2 reads FQNNGV. This CDR3 contains 19 residues. The germline V and J ends were trimmed by 5 bases and 6 bases, with 32 bases remaining between them.

The chain carries TRBV5-1 and TRBJ2-1, with unresolved D. V lost 9 bases, J lost 8 bases, and 21 bases lay in between. Per the germline V gene, CDR1 is SGHRS and CDR2 is YFSETQ. The length of the CDR3 is 14 residues. The chain's CDR3 is CATPGHLPDHEQFF. The CDR3 region has the DNA TGCGCCACCCCGGGCCATCTTCCGGACCATGAGCAGTTCTTC.

This clone was recorded only once. The chain links TRBV30 to TRBJ2-5, with no clear D. V was pared by 0 bases and J by 7 bases, with 9 bases between. In germline, CDR1 is GTSNPN, CDR2 SVGIG (reference sequence). The CDR3 runs to 12 residues. DNA for the CDR3: TGTGCCTGGAGTGTACGTTCGGTGACCCAGTACTTC. Its protein product is CAWSVRSVTQYF. Drawing the rest from reference TRBV30 and TRBJ2-5, the complete variable domain is SQTIHQWPATLVQPVGSPLSLECTVEGTSNPNLYWYRQAAGRGLQLLFYSVGIGQISSEVPQNLSASRPQDRQFILSSKKLLLSDSGFYLCAWSVRSVTQYFGPGTRLLVL.

This clone was observed a single time. The J gene is TRBJ1-4, the V gene TRBV15; D remains unclear. The V gene lost 0 bases and the J gene lost 3 bases, with 8 bases spanning the gap. The CDR3 runs to 15 residues. Germline V gene lookup returns CDR1 LNHNV and CDR2 YYDKDF (reference sequence). The CDR3: CATSRDSQANEKLFF. The CDR3 bases are TGTGCCACCAGCAGAGATAGCCAGGCTAATGAAAAACTGTTTTTT. The full variable domain, rest sourced from reference TRBV15 and TRBJ1-4, is DAMVIQNPRYQVTQFGKPVTLSCSQTLNHNVMYWYQQKSSQAPKLLFHYYDKDFNNEADTPDNFQSRRPNTSFCFLDIRSPGLGDTAMYLCATSRDSQANEKLFFGSGTQLSVL.

The chain carries TRBV2 and TRBJ2-7; 7 positions match TRBD2. Trimming removed 1 base from V and 4 bases from J; junction bases left unmatched: 4. Per the germline V gene, CDR1 is SNHLY and CDR2 is FYNNEI. The CDR3 contains 14 residues. The CDR3: CASSEGQGGYEQYF. The CDR3 coding sequence is TGTGCCAGCAGTGAAGGGCAGGGAGGGTACGAGCAGTACTTC.

The chain is built from TRBV7-2 and TRBJ2-5; D is ambiguous. The CDR3 is made up of 11 amino acids. The germline gives CDR1 SGHTA, CDR2 FQGNSA. V lost 5 bases, J lost 4 bases, and 5 bases lay in between. CDR3 in DNA: TGTGCCAGCAGCGATCGAGAGACCCAGTACTTC. It encodes CASSDRETQYF.

This chain links TRBV10-1 with TRBJ2-2; no clear D gene. Germline CDR1 WNHNN, CDR2 SYGVQD (reference sequence). V lost 2 bases and J 2 bases, leaving 3 bases between the germline ends. This CDR3 region has 13 residues. Here the CDR3 reads CASSELNTGELFF. CDR3 sequence (DNA): TGCGCCAGCAGTGAGCTTAACACCGGGGAGCTGTTTTTT.

This chain connects TRBV10-1 to TRBJ2-3; unclear D gene. The CDR3 length is 12 residues. Germline CDR1 reads WNHNN; CDR2 reads SYGVQD (reference sequence). Trimming stripped 0 bases from V and 2 bases from J, with 0 bases between. The CDR3 DNA sequence: TGCGCCAGCAGTGAGTCCACAGATACGCAGTATTTT. It translates to CASSESTDTQYF.

This chain joins TRBV30 and TRBJ2-5; 8 nucleotides agree with TRBD1. Per germline, CDR1 GTSNPN and CDR2 SVGIG (reference sequence). The CDR3 spans 14 residues. Trimming took 7 bases from V and 1 from J; bases not matched to a gene: 8. The CDR3 DNA sequence: TGTGCCTTGACCGGGACAGGCCCCCAAGAGACCCAGTACTTC. Translating gives CALTGTGPQETQYF.

The chain combines TRBV7-3 with TRBJ2-7, with TRBD1 matching over 9 bases. Germline trimming cut 4 bases from V and 1 base from J; bases unmatched to any gene: 2. This CDR3 is 14 amino acids long. Per the germline V gene, CDR1 is SGHTA and CDR2 is FQGTGA. This CDR3 is CASSSGQGSYEQYF. DNA of the CDR3: TGTGCCAGCAGCTCGGGACAGGGATCCTACGAGCAGTACTTC.

J is TRBJ1-1 and V is TRBV9, with 9 nucleotides matching TRBD1. Germline assignment: CDR1 SGDLS and CDR2 YYNGEE. There are 15 residues in the CDR3. The V segment lost 3 bases and the J segment 1 base; nucleotides outside the gene matches: 4. CDR3 loop: CASSGTGARNTEAFF. The CDR3 DNA reads as TGTGCCAGCAGCGGGACAGGGGCTCGGAACACTGAAGCTTTCTTT.

The chain joins TRBV7-2 to TRBJ1-4; TRBD1 is a possible D gene (6 bases). This CDR3 is built from 17 residues. From germline, CDR1 is SGHTA and CDR2 FQGNSA. Trimming removed 0 bases from V and 5 bases from J, with 16 bases in between. The DNA of the CDR3 is TGTGCCAGCAGCTTAGCGGCGGGGGCGGTACAGAATGAAAAACTGTTTTTT. It codes for CASSLAAGAVQNEKLFF.

The chain couples TRBV19 to TRBJ2-2; unclear D gene. The ends were cut back, 5 bases at V and 3 bases at J, with 7 bases in the middle. CDR1 and CDR2 from the germline V gene are LNHDA and SQIVND (reference sequence). This CDR3 is built from 13 residues. The CDR3 sequence is CASSWRDTGELFF. In nucleotides, the CDR3 is TGTGCCAGTAGTTGGCGAGACACCGGGGAGCTGTTTTTT.

This chain connects TRBV6-6 to TRBJ1-1; D is possibly TRBD1 (6 bases). This CDR3 region has 12 residues. With 7 bases removed from V and 6 bases from J, the gap between germline ends came to 12 bases. The germline V gene has CDR1 MNHNY and CDR2 SVGAGI (reference sequence). The CDR3 DNA reads as TGTGCCAGCACCTCAAGGGGGGCTGAAGCTTTCTTT. Protein sequence: CASTSRGAEAFF.

The chain has TRBV30 and TRBJ2-5; 9 bases fit TRBD2. V dropped 0 bases and J dropped 5; count of bases not matched to a gene: 16. CDR1 is GTSNPN and CDR2 is SVGIG in the germline V gene (reference sequence). This CDR3 spans 18 amino acids. CDR3 DNA sequence: TGTGCCTGGAGTGTCCAACTCGCGGGGGGGCCCGGCGGCGAGACCCAGTACTTC. Protein sequence: CAWSVQLAGGPGGETQYF.

This chain connects TRBV6-5 to TRBJ1-3; possibly TRBD1 for D (5 bases). The CDR3 spans 14 residues. Trimming shortened V by 5 bases and J by 4 bases, and 12 bases separated the two germline ends. The germline V gene encodes CDR1 MNHEY and CDR2 SVGAGI. CDR3 coding DNA: TGTGCCAGCAGTCCAGGGAGTTCAGGAAACACCATATATTTT. It is translated as CASSPGSSGNTIYF.

The chain combines TRBV30 with TRBJ1-5; a weak D match, TRBD1 (6 bases). V lost 3 bases, J lost 7 bases, and 13 bases lay in between. Germline CDR1 reads GTSNPN; CDR2 reads SVGIG (reference sequence). This CDR3 spans 13 amino acids. The CDR3 loop is CAWSTGMEQPQHF. The CDR3 DNA is TGTGCCTGGAGCACAGGGATGGAGCAGCCCCAGCATTTT.

This chain joins TRBV6-6 and TRBJ1-4; tentative D call: TRBD1 (5 bases). The germline V gene has CDR1 MNHNY and CDR2 SVGAGI (reference sequence). The CDR3 covers 15 residues. V lost 0 bases to trimming and J lost 4 bases, with 9 bases between them. DNA of the CDR3: TGTGCCAGCAGTTACTCCGGACAAGTTAATGAAAAACTGTTTTTT. Translating it yields CASSYSGQVNEKLFF.